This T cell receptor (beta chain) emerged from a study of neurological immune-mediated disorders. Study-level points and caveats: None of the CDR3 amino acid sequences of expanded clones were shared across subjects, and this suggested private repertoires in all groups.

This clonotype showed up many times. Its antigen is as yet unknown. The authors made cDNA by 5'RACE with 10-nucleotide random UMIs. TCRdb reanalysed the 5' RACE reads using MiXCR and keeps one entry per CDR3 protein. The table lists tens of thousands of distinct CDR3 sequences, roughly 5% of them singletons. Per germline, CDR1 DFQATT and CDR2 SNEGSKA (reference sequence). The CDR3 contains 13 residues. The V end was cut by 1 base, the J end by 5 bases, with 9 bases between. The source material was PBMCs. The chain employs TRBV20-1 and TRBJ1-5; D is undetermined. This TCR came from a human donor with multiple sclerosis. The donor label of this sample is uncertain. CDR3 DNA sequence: TGCAGTGCTAGAGCGGGAAAAGATCAGCCCCAGCATTTT. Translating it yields CSARAGKDQPQHF.